A single sample gave rise to the 4 T cell receptor beta chains below, sequenced in a study of blood T cell repertoires in COVID-19. Produced via immunoSEQ multiplex PCR; TCRdb's table is partial and in-frame only. The data show roughly 150,000 clones, 80% to 90% seen once. Sequenced input: peripheral blood. The receptors derive from a woman between 50 and 59 years old with COVID-19, enrolled during active disease.

The chain carries TRBV7-9 and TRBJ1-2; D is possibly TRBD1 (5 bases). Looked up from germline, CDR1 is SEHNR and CDR2 is FQNEAQ (reference sequence). V lost 0 bases and J 4 bases, leaving 12 bases between the germline ends. This CDR3 has 15 residues. CDR3 nucleotides: TGTGCCAGCAGCTTAGCAAGCCAGGGAGGCTATGGCTACACCTTC. It translates to CASSLASQGGYGYTF.

CDR3 DNA sequence: TGTGCCAGCAACCGGGGACAAGGCGATCAGCCCCAGCATTTT. This translates into CASNRGQGDQPQHF. The chain carries TRBV2 and TRBJ1-5; weak D call: TRBD1 (6 bases). CDR1 and CDR2 (germline): SNHLY, FYNNEI. This CDR3 is 14 amino acids long. V lost 7 bases and J 5 bases, leaving 15 bases between the germline ends.

The CDR3 loop reads CASSQSGADTQYF. Written as DNA, the CDR3 is TGTGCCAGCAGCCAATCCGGGGCAGATACGCAGTATTTT. V is TRBV3-1 (or the pseudogene TRBV3-2) and J is TRBJ2-3; TRBD2 might be the D (5 bases). With 2 bases removed from V and 4 bases from J, the gap between germline ends came to 7 bases. The CDR3 totals 13 residues. The germline gives CDR1 LGHDT, CDR2 YNNKEL (reference sequence).

The J gene is TRBJ1-1, the V gene TRBV18, with TRBD1 matching over 9 bases. With V trimmed by 3 bases and J by 6 bases, 2 bases remained unmatched. This CDR3 has 13 amino acids. Germline lookup yields CDR1 KGHSH and CDR2 LQKENI. The CDR3 bases are TGTGCCAGCTCACCGGGACAGGGATCTGAAGCTTTCTTT. Its protein product is CASSPGQGSEAFF. Supplemented by reference TRBV18 and TRBJ1-1, the full variable domain reads NAGVMQNPRHLVRRRGQEARLRCSPMKGHSHVYWYRQLPEEGLKFMVYLQKENIIDESGMPKERFSAEFPKEGPSILRIQQVVRGDSAAYFCASSPGQGSEAFFGQGTRLTVV.